This note documents a single TCR beta chain sequence. This entry is derived from a study of CD8 T cells in Susac syndrome. Random hexamers were used to reverse transcribe roughly 0.5 to 1 ug of RNA. TCRdb re-called the immunoSEQ multiplex PCR reads through MiXCR, storing one row per CDR3 protein. The sample records 170,000 or so distinct CDR3 sequences, around 95% being singletons. The CDR3 spans 13 residues. Germline CDR1 MNHEY, CDR2 SMNVEV (reference sequence). V was pared by 1 base and J by 3 bases, with 0 bases of the junction left unmatched. The rearrangement uses TRBV27 and TRBJ2-7; 7 bases match TRBD1. The receptor was derived from a human donor with multiple sclerosis. Sequencing was performed on CD8+ T cells from PBMCs. CDR3 amino acids: CASSLYRGYEQYF. DNA for the CDR3: TGTGCCAGCAGTTTATACAGGGGCTACGAGCAGTACTTC.